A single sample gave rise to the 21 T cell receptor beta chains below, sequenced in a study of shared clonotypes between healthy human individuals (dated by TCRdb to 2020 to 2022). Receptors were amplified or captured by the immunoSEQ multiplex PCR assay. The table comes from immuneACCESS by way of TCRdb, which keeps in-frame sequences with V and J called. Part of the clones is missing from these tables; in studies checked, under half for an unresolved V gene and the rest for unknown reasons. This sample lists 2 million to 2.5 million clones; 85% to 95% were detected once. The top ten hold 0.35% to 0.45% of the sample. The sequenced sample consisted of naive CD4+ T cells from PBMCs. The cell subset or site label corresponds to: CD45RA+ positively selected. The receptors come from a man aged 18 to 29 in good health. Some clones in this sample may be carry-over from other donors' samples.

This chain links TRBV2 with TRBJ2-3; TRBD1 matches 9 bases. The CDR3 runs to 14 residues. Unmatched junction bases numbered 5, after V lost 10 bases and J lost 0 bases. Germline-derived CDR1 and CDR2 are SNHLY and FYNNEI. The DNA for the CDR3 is TGTGCCACGCAAGGGACAGGGAGCACAGATACGCAGTATTTT. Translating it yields CATQGTGSTDTQYF. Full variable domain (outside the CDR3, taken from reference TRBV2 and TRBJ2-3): EPEVTQTPSHQVTQMGQEVILRCVPISNHLYFYWYRQILGQKVEFLVSFYNNEISEKSEIFDDQFSVERPDGSNFTLKIRSTKLEDSAMYFCATQGTGSTDTQYFGPGTRLTVL.

The CDR3 coding sequence is TGTGCCAGCAGCTACGTGACAGGGGTGGGTAATCAGCCCCAGCATTTT. Protein: CASSYVTGVGNQPQHF. This chain connects TRBV5-5 to TRBJ1-5; 8 nucleotides match TRBD1. The CDR3 has 16 residues. The junction had 9 bases not matched to a gene; V was cut back by 3 bases and J by 4 bases. Per the germline V gene, CDR1 is SGHKS and CDR2 is YYEKEE (reference sequence).

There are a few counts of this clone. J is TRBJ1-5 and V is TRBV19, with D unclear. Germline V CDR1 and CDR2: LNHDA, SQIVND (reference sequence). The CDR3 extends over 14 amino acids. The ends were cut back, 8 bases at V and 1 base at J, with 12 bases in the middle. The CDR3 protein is CASVRPASNQPQHF. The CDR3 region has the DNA TGTGCCAGTGTCCGTCCGGCCAGCAATCAGCCCCAGCATTTT.

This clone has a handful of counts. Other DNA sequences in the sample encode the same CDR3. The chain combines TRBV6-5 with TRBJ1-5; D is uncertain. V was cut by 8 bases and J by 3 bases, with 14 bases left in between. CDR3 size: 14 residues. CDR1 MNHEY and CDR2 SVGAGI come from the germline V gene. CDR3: CASSPGGFNQPQHF. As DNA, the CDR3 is TGTGCCAGCTCTCCAGGAGGGTTCAATCAGCCCCAGCATTTT.

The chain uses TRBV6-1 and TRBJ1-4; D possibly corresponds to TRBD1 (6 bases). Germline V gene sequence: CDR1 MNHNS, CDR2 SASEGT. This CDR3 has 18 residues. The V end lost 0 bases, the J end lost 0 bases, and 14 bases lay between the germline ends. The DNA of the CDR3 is TGTGCCAGCAGTGAAGCAGGGGACATTTGGGCAACTAATGAAAAACTGTTTTTT. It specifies CASSEAGDIWATNEKLFF.

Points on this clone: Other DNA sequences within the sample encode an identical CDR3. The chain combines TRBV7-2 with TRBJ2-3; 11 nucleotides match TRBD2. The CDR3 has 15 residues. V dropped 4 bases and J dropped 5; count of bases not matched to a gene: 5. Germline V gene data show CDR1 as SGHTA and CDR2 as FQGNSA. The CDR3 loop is CASSSTGTSGDTQYF. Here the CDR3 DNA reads TGTGCCAGCAGCTCAACCGGGACTAGCGGAGATACGCAGTATTTT.

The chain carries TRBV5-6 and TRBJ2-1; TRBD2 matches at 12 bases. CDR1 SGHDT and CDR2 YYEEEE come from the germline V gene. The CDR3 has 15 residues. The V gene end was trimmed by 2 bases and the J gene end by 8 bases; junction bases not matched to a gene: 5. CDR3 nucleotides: TGTGCCAGCAGCTTCCGGACTAGCGGGATCCATGAGCAGTTCTTC. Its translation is CASSFRTSGIHEQFF.

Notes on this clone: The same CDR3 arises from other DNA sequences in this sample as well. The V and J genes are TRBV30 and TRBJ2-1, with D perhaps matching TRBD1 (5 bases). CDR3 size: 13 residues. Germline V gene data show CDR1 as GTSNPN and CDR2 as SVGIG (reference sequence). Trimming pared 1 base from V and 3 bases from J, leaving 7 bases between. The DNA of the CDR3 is TGTGCCTGGAGTGAGGACAACTACAATGAGCAGTTCTTC. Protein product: CAWSEDNYNEQFF.

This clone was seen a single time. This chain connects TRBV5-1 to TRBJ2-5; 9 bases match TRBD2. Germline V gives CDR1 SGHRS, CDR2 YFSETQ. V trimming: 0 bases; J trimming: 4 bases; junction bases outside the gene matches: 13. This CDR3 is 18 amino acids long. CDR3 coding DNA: TGCGCCAGCAGCTTGGCCCAGTTAAGCCTAGCGGGAACAGAGACCCAGTACTTC. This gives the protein CASSLAQLSLAGTETQYF. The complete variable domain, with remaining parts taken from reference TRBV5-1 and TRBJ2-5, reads KAGVTQTPRYLIKTRGQQVTLSCSPISGHRSVSWYQQTPGQGLQFLFEYFSETQRNKGNFPGRFSGRQFSNSRSEMNVSTLELGDSALYLCASSLAQLSLAGTETQYFGPGTRLLVL.

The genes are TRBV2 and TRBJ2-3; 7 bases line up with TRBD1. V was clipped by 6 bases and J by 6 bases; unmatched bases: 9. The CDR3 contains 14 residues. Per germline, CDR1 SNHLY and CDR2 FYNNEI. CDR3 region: CASRKTTGRDTQYF. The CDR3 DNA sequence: TGTGCCAGCAGGAAAACGACAGGGCGGGATACGCAGTATTTT.

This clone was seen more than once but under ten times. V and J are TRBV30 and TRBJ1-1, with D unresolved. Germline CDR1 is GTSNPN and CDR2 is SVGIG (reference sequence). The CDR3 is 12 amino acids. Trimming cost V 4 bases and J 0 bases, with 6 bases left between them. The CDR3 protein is CAWISLNTEAFF. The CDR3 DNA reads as TGTGCCTGGATCAGTTTGAACACTGAAGCTTTCTTT.

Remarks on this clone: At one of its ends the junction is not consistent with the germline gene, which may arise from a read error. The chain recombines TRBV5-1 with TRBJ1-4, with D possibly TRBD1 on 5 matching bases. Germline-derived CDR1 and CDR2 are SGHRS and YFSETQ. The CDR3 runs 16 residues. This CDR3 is CAGSWGTLATNEKLFF. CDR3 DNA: TGCGCCGGCAGCTGGGGGACGCTTGCAACTAATGAAAAACTGTTTTTT.

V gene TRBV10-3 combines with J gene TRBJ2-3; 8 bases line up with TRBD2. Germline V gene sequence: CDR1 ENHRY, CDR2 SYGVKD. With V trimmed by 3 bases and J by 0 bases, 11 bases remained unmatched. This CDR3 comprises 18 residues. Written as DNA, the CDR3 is TGTGCCATCAGTGAAAGGGTGTCAGCGGGAGTGAGCACAGATACGCAGTATTTT. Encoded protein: CAISERVSAGVSTDTQYF.

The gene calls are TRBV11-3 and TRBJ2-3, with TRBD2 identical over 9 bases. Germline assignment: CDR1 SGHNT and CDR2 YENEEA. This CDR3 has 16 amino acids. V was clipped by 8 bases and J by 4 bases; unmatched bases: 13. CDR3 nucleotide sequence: TGTGCCAGCTCCCCCCGGGGCGGGAGGGGCGCAGATACGCAGTATTTT. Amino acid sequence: CASSPRGGRGADTQYF.

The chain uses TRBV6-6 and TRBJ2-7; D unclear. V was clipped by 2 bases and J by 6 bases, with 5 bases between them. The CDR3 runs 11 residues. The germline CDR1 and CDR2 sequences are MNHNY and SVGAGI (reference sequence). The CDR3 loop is CASSYLGEQYF. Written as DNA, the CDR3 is TGTGCCAGCAGTTACCTAGGCGAGCAGTACTTC.

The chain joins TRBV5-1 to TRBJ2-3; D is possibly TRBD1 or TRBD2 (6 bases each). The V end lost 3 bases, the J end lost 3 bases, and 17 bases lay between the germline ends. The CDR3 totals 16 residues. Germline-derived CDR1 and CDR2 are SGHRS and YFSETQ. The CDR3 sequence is CASSSTGGRNTDTQYF. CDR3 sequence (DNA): TGCGCCAGCAGCTCCACCGGGGGCCGAAATACAGATACGCAGTATTTT.

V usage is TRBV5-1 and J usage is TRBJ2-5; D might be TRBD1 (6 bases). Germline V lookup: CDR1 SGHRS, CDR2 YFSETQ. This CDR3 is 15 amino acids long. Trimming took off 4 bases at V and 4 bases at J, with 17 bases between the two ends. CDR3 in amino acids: CASSPTVGGGETQYF. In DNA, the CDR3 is TGCGCCAGCAGCCCGACAGTAGGGGGTGGAGAGACCCAGTACTTC.

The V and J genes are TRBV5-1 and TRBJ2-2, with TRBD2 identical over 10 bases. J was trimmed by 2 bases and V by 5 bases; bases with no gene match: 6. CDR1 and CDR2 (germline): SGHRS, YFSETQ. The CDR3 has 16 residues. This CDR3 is CASRWLAGANTGELFF. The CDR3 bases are TGCGCCAGCAGGTGGCTAGCGGGAGCTAACACCGGGGAGCTGTTTTTT.

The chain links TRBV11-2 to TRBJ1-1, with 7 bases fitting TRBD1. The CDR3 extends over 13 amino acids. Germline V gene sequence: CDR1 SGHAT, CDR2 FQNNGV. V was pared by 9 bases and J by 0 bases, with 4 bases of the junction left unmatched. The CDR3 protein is CASRTGLNTEAFF. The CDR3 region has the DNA TGTGCCAGTAGGACAGGTCTGAACACTGAAGCTTTCTTT.

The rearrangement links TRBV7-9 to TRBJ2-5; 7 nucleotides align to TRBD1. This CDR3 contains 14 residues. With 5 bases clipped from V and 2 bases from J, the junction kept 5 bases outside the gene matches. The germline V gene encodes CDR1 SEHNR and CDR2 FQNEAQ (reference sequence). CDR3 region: CASSLNRGQETQYF. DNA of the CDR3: TGTGCCAGCAGCCTAAACAGGGGTCAAGAGACCCAGTACTTC.

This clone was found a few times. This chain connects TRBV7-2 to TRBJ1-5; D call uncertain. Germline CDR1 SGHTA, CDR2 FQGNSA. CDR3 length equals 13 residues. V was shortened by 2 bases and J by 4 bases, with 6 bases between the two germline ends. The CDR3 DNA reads TGTGCCAGCAGCTTAATGTTGAATCAGCCCCAGCATTTT. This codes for CASSLMLNQPQHF.